This T cell receptor beta chain was identified in a study of cytomegalovirus exposure and HLA in healthy donors (dated by TCRdb to about 2017). Describing the broader study: An earlier analysis of several hundred of the donors reported 276 Gb of sequence data and 117 million unique TCR beta sequences from 190 million or so T cells. A later analysis re-examined previously published TCR beta repertoires from around 670 donors and added high-resolution HLA genotyping to investigate patterns of TCR occurrence. An early release covering some 640 HLA-typed donors comprised approximately 300 gigabases of sequencing data and some 79 million unique TCR sequences. The study aimed to test whether cataloging public T cell receptors could reveal signatures of past pathogen exposure. In addition to the first cohort of 666 subjects, a separate validation cohort of approximately 120 different subjects was used. In the later analysis, no new phenotypic data were used to find candidate immune exposures; instead, reliance was placed on TCR beta sequences and their occurrence across donors. To predict cytomegalovirus infection status, the study combined high-throughput TCR immunosequencing, statistical association of individual TCRs with disease status, and machine learning. A later genetic analysis used genome-wide SNP genotypes for 398 of the 666 donors, treating that subset as a discovery cohort. Four or five DR-DQ haplotypes were treated as single units for association and clustering because of strong linkage in the cohort. In an earlier analysis of roughly 540 of the donors, high-throughput TCR beta sequencing was used to judge whether each TCR beta V gene segment behaved as functional or pseudogenic. Class I and class II HLA loci were covered by the typing at four-digit resolution. Alongside the repertoire data, information on donor age, sex, ethnicity and CMV serostatus was compiled. The T cell repertoires of 670 or so subjects were profiled by immunosequencing and related to cytomegalovirus serostatus. Of the approximately 370 genotyped donors, over 80% were placed in the genetic ancestry cluster associated with self-reported Caucasian donors. Among some 410 genotyped donors of the cohort, an average of roughly 240,000 unique TCR beta nucleotide sequences were sequenced per donor, approximately 20% of them non-productive. The number of typed donors differed by locus: roughly 620-640 for A, B, C, DRB1 and DQB1; 500 to 550 for DQA1; approximately 610 for DPA1; and about 470 for DPB1. All discovery cohort repertoires had been generated using a single sequencing platform.

Overall results and qualifications from the work: Because some donors lacked HLA typing at each locus, the association tests relied only on the typed subset. A cluster of highly shared sequence variants was judged likely to represent a technical artifact of the sequencing pipeline. Assigning TCR associations to individual alleles was difficult when HLA alleles, especially DR and DQ, strongly co-occurred. In a later genetic analysis, a missense DCLRE1C variant was associated with V-gene and J-gene trimming of TCR beta chains, and the association was replicated in an independent cohort. According to a later genetic analysis, donors in an Asian-associated ancestry cluster had fewer N-insertions in productive TCRs than the roughly 660-donor mean. A further reported finding was that TCR beta sequences accurately predicted the HLA-A and HLA-B alleles for most subjects in the first cohort. According to a later analysis, parvovirus B19, influenza, CMV and Epstein-Barr virus appeared linked to several top co-occurrence clusters. The 87-base-pair reads could not distinguish some IMGT-functional V segments, including TRBV6-2 and TRBV6-3, so those segments were excluded. An earlier analysis of some 560 of the donors showed that most TCR beta V segments appeared in productive rearrangements either about 87% or about 30% of the time, which broadly matched IMGT annotations. In a later analysis, HLA-associated TCR beta chains were found to be more clonally expanded and to have lower generation probabilities than equally common non-associated chains. Linkage disequilibrium might explain the correlated functional status among segregating V segments, but an unknown experimental factor could not be excluded. A later analysis found that most CMV-associated TCR beta chains appeared HLA-restricted, with HLA associations seemingly driven largely by CMV exposure. In a later analysis, TCR association rates were found to vary across HLA loci, with the most associated TCRs seen for DRB1 alleles and the fewest for HLA-C alleles. The authors suggested that the approach could potentially be generalized to other disease states and immunological phenotypes. CMV serostatus was the only immune exposure information available for the cohort. Sequencing depth was assumed to be roughly uniform across donors in the presence/absence analyses, though that assumption may not hold. This cohort had only TCR beta chains sequenced, and the lack of alpha or paired-chain data limited which features could be detected. Cytomegalovirus status was reported to be diagnosed by the classifier with high specificity and sensitivity in both the original and validation cohorts. Most TCR sequences were observed very rarely across donors, whereas some public TCRs were present in many individuals. A few of the identified cytomegalovirus-associated TCR beta chains were confirmed in vitro to be specific for cytomegalovirus antigens. Specific HLA alleles were associated with 15,000 to 20,000 TCR beta sequences at a false discovery rate of 0.05 in a later analysis. In the study, roughly 160 TCR beta chains were listed as associated with cytomegalovirus. The earlier analysis of fewer than 750 of the donors excluded over 15 rarely observed V segments, including chromosome 9 orphons, because counts were too low.

The cohort consisted of 600 to 700 healthy bone marrow donors. All cohort members were sampled while nominally healthy, although unrecorded immune exposures were likely present. The donor was CMV seronegative and was included in the group of 352 seronegative cohort members. A peripheral blood sample was provided by each donor, and peripheral blood mononuclear cells were used for TCR beta sequencing. Genomic DNA was extracted from the blood cell samples with the Qiagen DNeasy Blood Extraction Kit. To note about this clone: Its antigen specificity is not known. It has no much larger one-base neighbor in the sample; base qualities were not kept.

The library was produced with the immunoSEQ multiplex PCR assay. For the multiplex PCR, a mixture combining 60 forward primers for TCR Vbeta segments and 13 reverse primers for TCR Jbeta segments was used. A multiplex PCR assay on genomic DNA amplified the CDR3 region of rearranged TCR beta genes. Amplified TCR beta libraries were sequenced as 87-base-pair reads on the Illumina HiSeq System. Processing in the source paper ran as follows. Across the 500 to 750 repertoires, a later analysis counted 78 million or so unique TCR beta chains, roughly 11 million of which were shared by at least two donors. Raw reads were error-corrected and collapsed into unique sequences by a nearest-neighbor algorithm in which closely related sequences were merged to remove PCR and sequencing errors. V, D and J gene segments were assigned by aligning CDR3 sequences to IMGT reference sequences. For a sequence to be retained, a match of at least six nucleotides to both a V gene segment and a J gene segment was required. Rearrangements were called productive when the CDR3 lacked stop codons and stayed in frame with V and J; all others were non-productive. CDR3 was defined according to IMGT convention as the region running from the second conserved V-encoded cysteine to the conserved J-encoded phenylalanine. The earlier analysis of about 570 of the donors excluded any sequence lacking an unambiguous match to a single V gene segment. An earlier analysis of 500 to 600 of the donors classified V segments as functional when productive rearrangements were above 56.7% and as segregating when the standard deviation between donors was above 5%. A statistical classification framework was built to diagnose cytomegalovirus status from the catalog of TCR beta chain sequences. V and J gene assignment, in a later analysis, came from comparing TCR nucleotide sequences with IMGT/GENE-DB human TR gene sequences. A later analysis assigned CDR3 sequences and most-parsimonious VDJ recombination scenarios with the TCRdist pipeline. In a later analysis, each TCR beta chain was defined by its CDR3 amino acid sequence together with its V-gene family, and reads without a unique V-gene family were excluded. In a later analysis, 500 to 700 highly shared, low-generation-probability nucleotide sequences were removed to address suspected cross-contamination and a sequencing artifact. For each public chain, a later analysis derived a clonal expansion index from normalized ranks of inferred template counts within each repertoire. In a later analysis, generation probabilities were computed using a VDJ recombination model fitted to out-of-frame rearrangements, and the results were checked against IGoR. Hypergeometric tests were used in a later analysis to score TCR-TCR, TCR-HLA and TCR-CMV co-occurrence, with a repertoire-size bias correction applied to the TCR pairs. A later analysis estimated false discovery rates by permuting HLA or CMV assignments 20 times. A later analysis grouped co-occurring TCRs with DBSCAN, adding TCRdist sequence similarity when clustering within HLA-allele-positive subsets. Repertoires with fewer than 30,000 or more than 120,000 public chains were left out of co-occurrence clustering, as were five repertoires with anomalous nucleotide sharing. In its TCRdb copy, this immuneACCESS table keeps in-frame sequences only and misses some clones. Where compared with another copy, unresolved V genes explain less than half of these, and the others have no known cause. For V, J and clone size, that table is used; D and trimming come from the DNA. This sample has 150,000 or so clones in its table, and over 60% of those were observed once. The ten largest clonotypes hold approximately 1.6% of the sample.

From the germline V gene, CDR1 is SGHVS and CDR2 is FNYEAQ. The CDR3 spans 15 residues, from the cysteine through the phenylalanine. This entry keeps only the CDR3 DNA: 45 bases, framed from base 1. Trimming at the junction amounts to 0 bases on V and 7 bases on J, and the germline ends lie 13 bases apart. The sequence joins TRBV7-6 to TRBJ2-1; matching of 7 bases hints at TRBD2 as the D gene. Specimen: PBMCs. This TCR came from a woman under 30 in good health and CMV-seronegative. The DNA sequence is TGTGCCAGCAGCTTAGCGGGGGGGCACGGGAATGAGCAGTTCTTC. This yields the protein CASSLAGGHGNEQFF.